This passage covers 14 T cell receptor beta chains from one sample sequenced in a study of blood T cells in healthy people across ages. Combining a sample-barcoded 5' primer with a J-beta primer mix, a second PCR ran for roughly 7 to 12 cycles. TCRdb independently ran MiXCR on the 5' RACE reads; one entry per CDR3 protein. The table shows some 800,000 distinct CDR3 sequences, with more than 40% occurring only once. The sequenced sample consisted of blood. These receptors originate from a man aged 60-69 years in good health.

The chain carries TRBV28 and TRBJ1-2, with 8 bases identical to TRBD1. The CDR3 length is 15 residues. The ends lost 6 bases at V and 4 bases at J; junction bases unmatched: 10. Germline CDR1 is MDHEN and CDR2 is SYDVKM. The CDR3 protein is CASSTPGQGFYGYTF. The CDR3 DNA is TGTGCCAGCAGCACCCCCGGACAGGGCTTCTATGGCTACACCTTC.

Comments on this clonotype: A junction end diverges from the germline sequence, so it may reflect a read error. The chain is built from TRBV9 and TRBJ2-3; D is unresolved. The CDR3 covers 12 residues. Germline lookup yields CDR1 SGDLS and CDR2 YYNGEE. CDR3 in amino acids: CASSVEVDTQFF. The CDR3 coding sequence is TGTGCCAGCAGCGTAGAGGTAGATACGCAGTTTTTT.

The chain recombines TRBV7-6 with TRBJ1-1; D gene uncertain. With 0 bases removed from V and 0 bases from J, the gap between germline ends came to 14 bases. Germline CDR1 is SGHVS and CDR2 is FNYEAQ. The CDR3 extends over 17 amino acids. In DNA form, the CDR3 reads TGTGCCAGCAGCTTAGCGATAAGAAAGAGCATGAACACTGAAGCTTTCTTT. It is translated as CASSLAIRKSMNTEAFF.

In this sample, this clonotype turned up once. This sequence joins TRBV30 and TRBJ1-5, with D unclear. Trimming pared 0 bases from V and 9 bases from J, leaving 12 bases between. The CDR3 contains 13 residues. The germline CDR1 and CDR2 sequences are GTSNPN and SVGIG (reference sequence). CDR3 nucleotides: TGTGCCTGGAGTGTCGGGAGTCAGAGGCCCCAGCATTTT. This sequence encodes CAWSVGSQRPQHF. Complete variable domain (other parts from reference TRBV30 and TRBJ1-5): SQTIHQWPATLVQPVGSPLSLECTVEGTSNPNLYWYRQAAGRGLQLLFYSVGIGQISSEVPQNLSASRPQDRQFILSSKKLLLSDSGFYLCAWSVGSQRPQHFGDGTRLSIL.

The J gene is TRBJ2-3, the V gene TRBV9; D remains unclear. This CDR3 has 15 residues. With 0 bases removed from V and 0 bases from J, the gap between germline ends came to 8 bases. Germline assignment: CDR1 SGDLS and CDR2 YYNGEE. The CDR3 DNA sequence: TGTGCCAGCAGCGTAGTCGCAACGAGCACAGATACGCAGTATTTT. Translation: CASSVVATSTDTQYF.

The genes are TRBV6-1 and TRBJ1-2; 7 bases map to TRBD1. V was clipped by 2 bases and J by 8 bases; unmatched bases: 11. Germline V lookup: CDR1 MNHNS, CDR2 SASEGT. This CDR3 comprises 15 residues. Here the CDR3 DNA reads TGTGCCAGCAGTGAAATGTTGGCAGGGGGAGGAGGCTACACCTTC. Residues: CASSEMLAGGGGYTF.

This chain connects TRBV7-9 to TRBJ2-1; 8 bases are a match to TRBD2. This CDR3 has 15 amino acids. Germline assignment: CDR1 SEHNR and CDR2 FQNEAQ (reference sequence). The V gene end was trimmed by 7 bases and the J gene end by 6 bases; junction bases not matched to a gene: 11. CDR3 region: CASTKSGGPTNEQFF. In nucleotides, the CDR3 is TGTGCCAGCACTAAGAGCGGGGGACCGACCAATGAGCAGTTCTTC.

The chain joins TRBV6-6 to TRBJ1-1; D not resolved. The CDR3 is 12 amino acids. Germline CDR1 and CDR2: MNHNY and SVGAGI (reference sequence). V was shortened by 7 bases and J by 7 bases, with 13 bases between the two germline ends. The CDR3 reads CASTEITVEAFF. CDR3 in DNA: TGTGCCAGCACCGAGATCACAGTTGAAGCTTTCTTT.

This clonotype was picked up a small number of times. V gene TRBV9 combines with J gene TRBJ2-7; D is perhaps TRBD2 (5 bases). This CDR3 has 16 residues. Germline V gene data show CDR1 as SGDLS and CDR2 as YYNGEE. The germline V and J ends were trimmed by 0 bases and 0 bases, with 13 bases remaining between them. The CDR3 sequence is CASSVDEDSSSYEQYF. As DNA, the CDR3 is TGTGCCAGCAGCGTAGATGAGGACTCGAGCTCCTACGAGCAGTACTTC.

The rearrangement uses TRBV14 and TRBJ1-1, with 7 nucleotides matching TRBD1. This CDR3 contains 12 residues. The V segment lost 8 bases and the J segment 8 bases; nucleotides outside the gene matches: 8. Looked up from germline, CDR1 is SGHDN and CDR2 is FVKESK. The CDR3 spells CASQVRQGEAFF. DNA of the CDR3: TGTGCCAGCCAAGTCCGACAGGGCGAAGCTTTCTTT.

A few counts support this clonotype. The germline gene is not matched at one end of the junction; a read error may be the cause. This chain connects TRBV5-1 to TRBJ1-5; tentatively, D is TRBD1 (6 bases). This CDR3 region has 15 residues. Germline loops: CDR1 SGHRS, CDR2 YFSETQ. The CDR3 is CASSLDGGGNQPQHF. CDR3 nucleotide sequence: TGTGCCAGCAGCCTTGACGGGGGCGGCAATCAGCCCCAGCATTTT.

This clonotype appeared a single time. The chain employs TRBV6-2 or TRBV6-3 and TRBJ2-1, with TRBD2 matching 12 bases. This CDR3 is 16 amino acids long. Trimming removed 5 bases from V and 6 bases from J; junction bases left unmatched: 8. Germline assignment: CDR1 MNHEY and CDR2 SVGEGT. This CDR3 is CASSPTLAGGRNEQFF. DNA for the CDR3: TGTGCCAGCAGTCCAACCCTAGCGGGGGGGCGCAATGAGCAGTTCTTC.

The CDR3 bases are TGTGCCAGCAGTTACCATGTTAGCGGGGGGCTGGAAGATACGCAGTATTTT. It codes for CASSYHVSGGLEDTQYF. The V gene is TRBV6-5, the J gene TRBJ2-3; TRBD2 matches 10 bases. Germline V gene sequence: CDR1 MNHEY, CDR2 SVGAGI. This CDR3 is 17 amino acids long. Trimming took 2 bases from V and 5 from J; bases not matched to a gene: 10.

CDR3 nucleotide sequence: TGCAGTGCCAGGGGCTCTGGCACAGATACGCAGTATTTT. Amino acid sequence: CSARGSGTDTQYF. The J gene is TRBJ2-3, the V gene TRBV20-1; D possibly corresponds to TRBD1 (6 bases). The CDR3 loop spans 13 amino acids. From germline, CDR1 is DFQATT and CDR2 SNEGSKA (reference sequence). The germline V and J ends were trimmed by 6 bases and 1 base, with 11 bases remaining between them.